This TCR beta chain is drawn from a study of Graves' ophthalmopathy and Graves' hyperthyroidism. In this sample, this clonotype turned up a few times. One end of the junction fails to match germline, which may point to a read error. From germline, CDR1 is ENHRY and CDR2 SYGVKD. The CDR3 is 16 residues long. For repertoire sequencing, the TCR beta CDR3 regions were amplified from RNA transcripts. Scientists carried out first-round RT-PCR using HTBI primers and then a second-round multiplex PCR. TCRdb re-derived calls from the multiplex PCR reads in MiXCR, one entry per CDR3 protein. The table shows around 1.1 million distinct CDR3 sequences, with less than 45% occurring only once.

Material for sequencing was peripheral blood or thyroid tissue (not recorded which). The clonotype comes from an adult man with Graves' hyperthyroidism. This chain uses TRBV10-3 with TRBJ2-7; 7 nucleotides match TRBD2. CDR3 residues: CASSFPAGTISYEQYF. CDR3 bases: TGTGCCAGCAGTTTTCCGGCCGGGACTATCTCCTACGAGCAGTACTTC.